The T cell receptor beta chain described here comes from a study of graft-versus-host responses after intestinal transplantation. Study as a whole: Multivisceral, liver-intestinal, or isolated intestinal grafts were transplanted into recipients. General study findings and limits: Circulating GvH clones peaking coincided with falling HvG clones soon after transplant. Detection of GvH clones occurred in recipient marrow, and some had their first appearance in ileum or blood. High graft-versus-host to host-versus-graft clonal ratios were seen in allografts of patients with graft-donor T cell macrochimerism.

About this clone: The antigen remains undetermined.

Sequencing used immunoSEQ multiplex PCR; TCRdb keeps in-frame clones, though not all of them. The table shows approximately 100,000 clones, with more than 70% occurring only once. Germline V gene data show CDR1 as MDHEN and CDR2 as SYDVKM. V was clipped by 6 bases and J by 10 bases, with 13 bases between them. The CDR3 has 12 amino acids. The input for sequencing was PBMCs, taken 255 days after intestinal transplant. The receptor was isolated from a human patient who received an intestinal transplant, so some T cells may come from the graft donor. The V and J genes are TRBV28 and TRBJ1-5, with D possibly TRBD1 on 5 matching bases. The chain's CDR3 is CASSFGTVPQHF. In nucleotides, the CDR3 is TGTGCCAGCAGCTTCGGGACGGTACCCCAGCATTTT.